This T cell receptor beta chain was retrieved from a study of T cell responses to AZD1222 COVID-19 vaccine. This CDR3 contains 15 residues. V gave up 1 base and J gave up 3 bases, with 12 bases separating them. Germline V gene lookup returns CDR1 KGHSH and CDR2 LQKENI. Broader study findings: Sampled repertoires all dated from after the peak T cell response.

In regard to this clone: The antigen is not known.

The method was immunoSEQ multiplex PCR; TCRdb's version includes in-frame clones alone and lacks a portion of them. The table has fewer than 90,000 clones, about 93% seen once. The sequence was collected from an adult who received the AZD1222 COVID-19 vaccine. The chain uses TRBV18 and TRBJ2-5; D may be TRBD2 (5 bases). Sequencing was performed on peripheral blood, taken 28 days after the second AZD1222 dose. The CDR3 loop reads CASSPQGSQKETQYF. For the CDR3, the DNA is TGTGCCAGCTCACCACAAGGGAGCCAAAAAGAGACCCAGTACTTC.